This TCR beta chain was observed in a study of graft-versus-host responses after intestinal transplantation (dated by TCRdb to the early 2020s). In terms of the full investigation: The transplants that recipients got were multivisceral, liver-intestinal, or isolated intestinal. Samples from a few later patients were sequenced in-house on an Illumina MiSeq with MiXCR processing rather than by the commercial service. A peak of at least 4% donor T cells among recipient peripheral blood mononuclear cells was the definition used for donor T cell macrochimerism. To identify alloreactive clones, pre-transplant mixed lymphocyte reaction products were sequenced and then compared with unstimulated pre-transplant donor and recipient T cells. Anti-thymocyte globulin induction was given to all recipients, followed by maintenance tacrolimus and steroids for two to three years. A cohort of 24 intestinal transplant recipients, including one retransplant, was enrolled, and a few patients lacking pretransplant specimens were excluded. After intestinal transplantation, graft-versus-host and host-versus-graft alloreactive T cell clones in the graft, circulation and bone marrow were tracked using bulk TCR-beta CDR3 sequencing. General findings and caveats noted by the study authors: Conclusions were limited by the relatively low number and heterogeneity of intestinal transplant patients. Early after transplant, peak levels of circulating GvH clones were associated with declines in HvG clones. GvH clones were found in recipient bone marrow, and some of the GvH clones appeared earlier in ileal mucosa or blood, which is consistent with an intestinal mucosal origin. In the allografts of patients with donor T cell macrochimerism, GvH to HvG T cell clonal ratios were high.

Library generation was performed with the immunoSEQ multiplex PCR assay. In most patients, genomic DNA was isolated using the Qiagen DNeasy Blood and Tissue Kit and sent frozen to Adaptive Biotechnologies for TCR sequencing. Adaptive Biotechnologies carried out high-throughput TCR-beta CDR3 sequencing of genomic DNA for most patients. The authors' analysis ran thus. Adaptive's ImmunoSEQ software supplied the TCR sequencing data for around 17 patients, while MiXCR and VDJtools were used to process a few other patients. To correct CD4 versus CD8 sorting errors, any sequence found in both subsets at a frequency ratio below 5:1 was removed. CDR3 nucleotide sequences shared between donor and recipient were removed because their origin could not be assigned. Alloreactive clones required at least 2-fold expansion over unstimulated cells and minimum CFSE-low frequency of 0.002% (template counts) or 0.001% (read counts). Clones were considered mappable if detected in sequenced pre-transplant spleen, lymph node, or MLR CFSE-low populations of the donor or recipient. Cumulative frequency of alloreactive clones was calculated as a percentage of all sequences weighted by copy number. TCRdb holds this immuneACCESS table with in-frame rearrangements only. Some clones are missing; in checked studies, unresolved V genes explain under half, and the rest has no known cause. V and J calls and clone size are given by that table; D and trimming were obtained from the DNA. In this sample the table shows nearly 25,000 clones, 35% to 50% of which occur a single time. The ten largest make up about 0.66% of the sample.

This clone is classified as medium-sized (0.01 to 0.1%). Base quality data are lacking; no much larger clone is found one base away. The CDR3 runs 16 amino acids, cysteine and phenylalanine included. Solely the CDR3 DNA is kept, with 48 bases framed from the first base. Via the germline V gene, CDR1 is MGHDK and CDR2 SYGVNS. For this chain, trimming is 5 bases at the V end and 1 base at the J end, and the number of junction bases without a gene match is 10. The time point label, as the study defines it: cells obtained before transplantation from donor or recipient. In mixed lymphocyte reactions, roughly 200,000 CFSE-labeled pre-transplant responders were plated with roughly 200,000 irradiated violet-dye-labeled stimulators and cultured for about 6 days. Proliferating CD3+CD4+CFSE-low and CD3+CD8+CFSE-low responder cells were FACS-sorted on a BD Influx sorter after the mixed lymphocyte reaction.

The V gene is TRBV25-1 and the J gene is TRBJ1-1; 7 junctional bases match TRBD1. The origin of this receptor is a human patient who received an intestinal transplant. This specimen consisted of alloreactive CD4+ T cells from a mixed lymphocyte reaction culture, obtained before intestinal transplant. In the paper's terms, the cell subset or site label means: CFSE-low proliferating T cells sorted from roughly six-day pre-transplant mixed lymphocyte reaction (GvH or HvG direction). The CDR3 amino acid sequence is: CASSSTGYLWNTEAFF. The DNA sequence follows: TGTGCCAGCAGTTCGACAGGGTACCTTTGGAACACTGAAGCTTTCTTT.